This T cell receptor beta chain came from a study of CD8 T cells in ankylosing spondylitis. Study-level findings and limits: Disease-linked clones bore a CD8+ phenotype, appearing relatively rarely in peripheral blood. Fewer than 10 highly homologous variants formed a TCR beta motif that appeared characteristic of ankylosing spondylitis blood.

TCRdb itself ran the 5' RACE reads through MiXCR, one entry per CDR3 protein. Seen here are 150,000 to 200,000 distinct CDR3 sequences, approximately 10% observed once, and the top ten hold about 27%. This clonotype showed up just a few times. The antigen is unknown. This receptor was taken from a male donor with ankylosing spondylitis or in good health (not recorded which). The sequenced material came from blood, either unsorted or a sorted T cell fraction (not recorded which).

As DNA, the CDR3 is TGCGCCAGCAGCTCCTCGTCTAGGCTAGCGGGGCACAATGAGCAGTTCTTC. Its translation: CASSSSSRLAGHNEQFF. The genes are TRBV5-1 and TRBJ2-1; 9 positions match TRBD2. The germline CDR1 and CDR2 sequences are SGHRS and YFSETQ. Trimming at V came to 3 bases and at J to 5 bases, leaving 12 bases not matched to a gene. This CDR3 is 17 amino acids long. Full variable domain (rest looked up from reference TRBV5-1 and TRBJ2-1): KAGVTQTPRYLIKTRGQQVTLSCSPISGHRSVSWYQQTPGQGLQFLFEYFSETQRNKGNFPGRFSGRQFSNSRSEMNVSTLELGDSALYLCASSSSSRLAGHNEQFFGPGTRLTVL.